These 21 T cell receptor beta chains were all obtained from the same sample, sequenced in a study of neurological immune-mediated disorders. A single record per CDR3 protein comes from TCRdb applying MiXCR to the 5' RACE reads. The sample consists of more than 40,000 distinct CDR3 sequences, 14% of them appearing once. The sequencing input was CD4+ T cells from blood. These receptors were taken from a woman aged 60-70 years with HTLV-1-associated myelopathy (HAM/TSP).

In DNA, the CDR3 is TGTGCCTGGAGTGTAAAGGACCTCTTGACAGGCAAGAATTCACCCCTCCACTTT. Its translation is CAWSVKDLLTGKNSPLHF. This chain links TRBV30 with TRBJ1-6; D is possibly TRBD1 (6 bases). Looked up from germline, CDR1 is GTSNPN and CDR2 is SVGIG (reference sequence). V was pared by 0 bases and J by 7 bases, with 22 bases between. This CDR3 has 18 amino acids. The complete variable domain, with remaining parts taken from reference TRBV30 and TRBJ1-6, reads SQTIHQWPATLVQPVGSPLSLECTVEGTSNPNLYWYRQAAGRGLQLLFYSVGIGQISSEVPQNLSASRPQDRQFILSSKKLLLSDSGFYLCAWSVKDLLTGKNSPLHFGNGTRLTVT.

This clonotype appeared many times. V gene TRBV6-5 combines with J gene TRBJ1-3, with 9 bases aligning to TRBD1. The CDR3 runs to 16 residues. The germline CDR1 and CDR2 sequences are MNHEY and SVGAGI. The junction had 14 bases not matched to a gene; V was cut back by 6 bases and J by 8 bases. DNA of the CDR3: TGTGCCAGCAGCCCGAAGGGACAGGGACGTCGGGACACCATATATTTT. It is translated as CASSPKGQGRRDTIYF.

This clonotype was detected many times. V gene TRBV29-1 combines with J gene TRBJ1-1; D ambiguous. The CDR3 runs to 12 residues. Germline CDR1 reads SQVTM; CDR2 reads ANQGSEA. Trimming took 4 bases from V and 2 from J, leaving 8 bases between them. The CDR3 sequence is CSVGRSNTEAFF. In DNA form, the CDR3 reads TGCAGCGTTGGGCGGTCTAACACTGAAGCTTTCTTT.

A note on this clonotype: A read error may account for a junction end that differs from germline. The chain is built from TRBV18 and TRBJ2-7; 8 nucleotides align to TRBD1. Germline assignment: CDR1 KGHSH and CDR2 LQKENI. The CDR3 covers 16 residues. CDR3 amino acids: CASSEPYGTGTYEQYF. Here the CDR3 DNA reads TGTGCCAGCTCAGAGCCTTACGGGACAGGCACCTACGAGCAATACTTC.

Only a few counts were recorded for this clonotype. The genes are TRBV7-6 and TRBJ1-3; the D is unclear. The germline V gene encodes CDR1 SGHVS and CDR2 FNYEAQ. The CDR3 contains 16 residues. Trimming cost V 2 bases and J 4 bases, with 15 bases left between them. The CDR3 spells CASSLLAGRGGNTIYF. DNA of the CDR3: TGTGCCAGCAGCTTACTGGCAGGCCGCGGAGGAAACACCATATATTTT.

This clonotype was recorded many times. V is TRBV12-3 or TRBV12-4 and J is TRBJ1-1; D may be TRBD1 (6 bases). The CDR3 runs 14 residues. Trimming removed 8 bases at V and 2 bases at J, with 15 bases between. CDR3 protein: CASGPGQTNTEAFF. The CDR3 DNA follows: TGTGCCAGCGGGCCGGGACAAACTAACACTGAAGCTTTCTTT.

There are many counts of this clonotype. J is TRBJ2-1 and V is TRBV5-1; TRBD2 aligns across 8 bases. The CDR3 totals 16 residues. Germline values: CDR1 SGHRS, CDR2 YFSETQ. Trimming cost V 2 bases and J 4 bases; bases outside gene matches: 8. As DNA, the CDR3 is TGCGCCAGCAGCTTAAGCAGAGCGGGGGTATACAATGAGCAGTTCTTC. Translated: CASSLSRAGVYNEQFF.

Remarks on this clonotype: The junction and the germline gene differ at one end; a read error may be behind it. The chain recombines TRBV29-1 with TRBJ2-1, with a weak D call TRBD2 (6 bases). CDR3 size: 14 residues. Germline CDR1 and CDR2: SQVTM and ANQGSEA. DNA of the CDR3: TGCACTATCTCCCTAGCGTCCTCCTACGATGAGCAGTTCTTC. This codes for CTISLASSYDEQFF.

This chain connects TRBV20-1 to TRBJ2-1; 11 bases line up with TRBD2. CDR3 length equals 14 residues. The trim removed 3 bases at V and 9 bases at J, leaving 7 bases unmatched. Per the germline V gene, CDR1 is DFQATT and CDR2 is SNEGSKA (reference sequence). CDR3 nucleotides: TGCAGTGCTAGTGTTAGCGGGGGGGCCGGTGAGCAGTTCTTC. This sequence encodes CSASVSGGAGEQFF.

Within the sample, this clonotype is medium-sized. The gene calls are TRBV20-1 and TRBJ2-7; weak D call: TRBD1 (5 bases). This CDR3 comprises 13 residues. V lost 6 bases, J lost 2 bases, and 14 bases lay in between. Germline V gene sequence: CDR1 DFQATT, CDR2 SNEGSKA (reference sequence). The CDR3 spells CSAATVSPYEQYF. The CDR3 bases are TGCAGTGCCGCGACAGTTTCTCCCTACGAGCAGTACTTC.

In its sample, this clonotype was seen many times. The chain uses TRBV6-6 and TRBJ1-5, with 9 positions matching TRBD1. Germline CDR1 reads MNHNY; CDR2 reads SVGAGI (reference sequence). The CDR3 loop spans 17 amino acids. After removal of 6 bases from V and 1 base from J, the junction contained 10 bases not matched to a gene. DNA of the CDR3: TGTGCCAGCAGCCAAACCCGACAGGGGGGAAGCAATCAGCCCCAGCATTTT. This encodes CASSQTRQGGSNQPQHF.

This clonotype was counted at least ten times. The rearrangement joins TRBV19 to TRBJ2-1; 14 bases align to TRBD2. After removal of 5 bases from V and 4 bases from J, the junction contained 7 bases not matched to a gene. CDR1 is LNHDA, CDR2 SQIVND, per germline (reference sequence). CDR3 length: 17 amino acids. The CDR3 DNA is TGTGCCAGTAGTCCTCGGACTAGCGGGGGGCCGTACAATGAGCAGTTCTTC. Translating gives CASSPRTSGGPYNEQFF.

There are many counts of this clonotype. This sequence joins TRBV27 and TRBJ2-7; TRBD1 or TRBD2 may be the D gene (5 bases each). The germline gives CDR1 MNHEY, CDR2 SMNVEV (reference sequence). V lost 6 bases and J lost 7, with 16 bases in between. The CDR3 covers 13 residues. CDR3 sequence reads: CASSREARTEQYF. In DNA, the CDR3 is TGTGCCAGCAGCCGGGAAGCGCGGACAGAGCAGTACTTC.

This clonotype was recorded many times. The chain carries TRBV5-1 and TRBJ2-7; 10 bases line up with TRBD2. CDR3 length: 14 residues. Trimming removed 7 bases from V and 2 bases from J; junction bases left unmatched: 6. Germline V gene lookup returns CDR1 SGHRS and CDR2 YFSETQ. CDR3 in amino acids: CASGYSGGAYEQYF. Here the CDR3 DNA reads TGCGCCAGCGGGTACAGCGGGGGGGCCTACGAGCAGTACTTC.

This clonotype was detected ten times or more. The chain is built from TRBV12-3 or TRBV12-4 and TRBJ1-5; 9 nucleotides line up with TRBD1. CDR3 size: 13 residues. Trimming removed 6 bases from V and 9 bases from J; junction bases left unmatched: 6. CDR3 DNA sequence: TGTGCCAGCAGGGGACAGGGTCAAGGGCCCCAGCATTTT. It is translated as CASRGQGQGPQHF.

This clonotype was seen at least ten times. The chain couples TRBV7-6 to TRBJ2-3; D perhaps matches TRBD2 (7 bases). CDR1 and CDR2 from the germline V gene are SGHVS and FNYEAQ. V was clipped by 3 bases and J by 4 bases, with 14 bases between them. There are 15 residues in the CDR3. The CDR3 nucleotides are TGTGCCAGCAGCTTGGGCGGGGGCCCTCCAGATACGCAGTATTTT. Amino acids: CASSLGGGPPDTQYF.

This clonotype was seen repeatedly, ten times or more. The chain couples TRBV10-2 to TRBJ2-3; D might be TRBD2 (5 bases). CDR1 and CDR2 from the germline V gene are WSHSY and SAAADI. CDR3 length: 14 residues. Trimming pared 2 bases from V and 1 base from J, leaving 7 bases between. The CDR3 bases are TGCGCCAGCAGTGAGGGGCGGGGCACAGATACGCAGTATTTT. Its translation: CASSEGRGTDTQYF.

This clonotype was counted at least ten times. The chain recombines TRBV2 with TRBJ2-5; D might be TRBD1 (6 bases). V lost 1 base and J lost 14, with 8 bases in between. Germline CDR1 is SNHLY and CDR2 is FYNNEI. CDR3 length: 10 residues. DNA of the CDR3: TGTGCCAGCAGTGAAGACAGGGTCTACTTC. It specifies CASSEDRVYF.

This clonotype has ten or more counts. This sequence joins TRBV3-1 and TRBJ1-2; 7 positions match TRBD1. Germline V gene data show CDR1 as LGHDT and CDR2 as YNNKEL (reference sequence). This CDR3 comprises 16 residues. Losses at the gene ends were 2 bases for V and 4 bases for J; bases not matched to a gene: 10. CDR3 nucleotides: TGTGCCAGCAGCCAAACCTCGACAGGGCGTAGCTATGGCTACACCTTC. This encodes CASSQTSTGRSYGYTF.

This clonotype was seen many times. The V call is TRBV20-1, the J call TRBJ2-3, with D possibly TRBD2 on 6 matching bases. V was cut by 0 bases and J by 1 base, with 11 bases left in between. The CDR3 loop spans 15 amino acids. Germline-derived CDR1 and CDR2 are DFQATT and SNEGSKA (reference sequence). The DNA of the CDR3 is TGCAGTGCTAGAGATCTGGGGGGAGGCACAGATACGCAGTATTTT. This encodes CSARDLGGGTDTQYF.

This clonotype was found many times. The J gene is TRBJ1-2, the V gene TRBV6-6; 8 bases map to TRBD1. CDR3 length equals 14 residues. The V gene's germline CDR1 is MNHNY and CDR2 SVGAGI (reference sequence). The V segment lost 2 bases and the J segment 7 bases; nucleotides outside the gene matches: 6. In DNA, the CDR3 is TGTGCCAGCAGTTACCGACAGGGGAGGGGTGGCTACACCTTC. Protein product: CASSYRQGRGGYTF.